This TCR beta chain is from a study of blood T cell repertoires in COVID-19. Sequencing used immunoSEQ multiplex PCR; TCRdb keeps in-frame clones, though not all of them. Of some 74,000 clones in the sample, 80% to 90% were seen once. The CDR3 covers 15 residues. Germline V gives CDR1 SGHRS, CDR2 YFSETQ. Trimming removed 5 bases from V and 4 bases from J; junction bases left unmatched: 8. The chain is built from TRBV5-1 and TRBJ1-3, with 8 bases aligning to TRBD1. The sequenced sample was peripheral blood. The TCR sequence derives from a man aged 50 to 60 with active COVID-19. CDR3 nucleotides: TGCGCCAGCAGAAGAGTCAGGGGGCCAGGAAACACCATATATTTT. Translation gives CASRRVRGPGNTIYF.